One sample yielded the 2 T cell receptor beta chains listed below, sequenced in a study of beta chain features in type 1 diabetes. The isolated RNA, all of it, was reverse transcribed, so expressed TCRB transcripts were what got sequenced. The repertoire was sequenced with immunoSEQ multiplex PCR; TCRdb's copy has only in-frame clones and lacks some. The table shows more than 300,000 clones, with roughly 8% occurring only once. Material: central memory CD4+ T cells from blood. All receptors derive from a woman aged 18-29 years in good health.

The chain has TRBV29-1 and TRBJ2-3; D gene uncertain. Trimming pared 5 bases from V and 0 bases from J, leaving 12 bases between. This CDR3 is 14 amino acids long. Germline V gene data show CDR1 as SQVTM and CDR2 as ANQGSEA. Written as DNA, the CDR3 is TGCAGCGTTTCCAGTCTATCTAGCACAGATACGCAGTATTTT. Its translation: CSVSSLSSTDTQYF.

This clone was observed a handful of times. The V gene is TRBV2, the J gene TRBJ2-7; 10 nucleotides match TRBD1. The V gene's germline CDR1 is SNHLY and CDR2 FYNNEI. The CDR3 covers 14 residues. The trim removed 4 bases at V and 3 bases at J, leaving 3 bases unmatched. The CDR3 DNA reads TGTGCCAGCAGTGGACAGGGGGCCGACTACGAGCAGTACTTC. It is translated as CASSGQGADYEQYF.